The 29 T cell receptor beta chains below were found in one sample sequenced in a study of human T cells and chemical hapten exposure. TCRdb re-derived calls from the RACE reads in MiXCR, one entry per CDR3 protein. The sample includes about 47,000 distinct CDR3 sequences, almost 4.5% of them seen just once. Time point given: healthy volunteer bleed at 2 weeks. Unfractionated whole blood was the source of the extracted total RNA. Source material: whole blood. Every receptor here comes from a human donor in good health. Some clones in this sample may be carry-over from other donors' samples.

This clonotype was seen only a few times. The chain combines TRBV7-3 with TRBJ2-5, with D possibly called TRBD1 or TRBD2 (5 bases each). From germline, CDR1 is SGHTA and CDR2 FQGTGA. Trimming cost V 5 bases and J 1 base, with 11 bases left between them. The CDR3 spans 14 residues. The CDR3 DNA reads TGTGCCAGCAGCCGGGGACGGTCCCAAGAGACCCAGTACTTC. Amino acid sequence: CASSRGRSQETQYF.

Only a few counts were recorded for this clonotype. The V call is TRBV12-3 or TRBV12-4, the J call TRBJ1-5, with D perhaps TRBD1 (5 bases). Trimming removed 3 bases from V and 5 bases from J, with 20 bases in between. The CDR3 is 17 residues long. Here the CDR3 DNA reads TGTGCCAGCAGTTTTTTTAGGAGGCTAGGGGACCATCAGCCCCAGCATTTT. Translation gives CASSFFRRLGDHQPQHF.

In its sample, this clonotype was seen a few times. The J gene is TRBJ2-3, the V gene TRBV7-3, with D perhaps given as TRBD1 or TRBD2 (5 bases each). Per germline, CDR1 SGHTA and CDR2 FQGTGA. V lost 1 base to trimming and J lost 6 bases, with 11 bases between them. The CDR3 spans 14 residues. The DNA of the CDR3 is TGTGCCAGCAGCTTAAGTGCCGGGACCGATACGCAGTATTTT. This gives the protein CASSLSAGTDTQYF.

This clonotype was observed a few times. The chain joins TRBV5-4 to TRBJ1-3; 8 bases agree with TRBD1. The CDR3 extends over 14 amino acids. Trimming took 3 bases from V and 4 from J; bases not matched to a gene: 3. Germline values: CDR1 SGHNT, CDR2 YYREEE (reference sequence). CDR3 sequence: CASSSDREGNTIYF. In nucleotides, the CDR3 is TGTGCCAGCAGCTCGGACAGGGAGGGAAACACCATATATTTT.

A few counts support this clonotype. The J gene is TRBJ2-3, the V gene TRBV10-1, with 9 bases that match TRBD1. Trimming cost V 3 bases and J 6 bases; bases outside gene matches: 7. This CDR3 has 15 amino acids. Germline lookup yields CDR1 WNHNN and CDR2 SYGVQD (reference sequence). The CDR3 DNA is TGCGCCAGCAGTGAAAGTGGGACAGGGAAGGATACGCAGTATTTT. Residues: CASSESGTGKDTQYF.

This clonotype was seen more than once but under ten times. The genes are TRBV7-2 and TRBJ2-7, with TRBD1 matching 9 bases. The length of the CDR3 is 17 residues. V gave up 1 base and J gave up 1 base; unmatched junction bases: 8. CDR1 is SGHTA and CDR2 is FQGNSA in the germline V gene. CDR3 loop: CASSLVAVGQGSYEQYF. The CDR3 bases are TGTGCCAGCAGCTTAGTTGCTGTTGGACAGGGGTCCTACGAGCAGTACTTC.

J is TRBJ2-3 and V is TRBV3-1; D unclear. Germline V gives CDR1 LGHDT, CDR2 YNNKEL (reference sequence). The CDR3 contains 16 residues. Trimming removed 0 bases at V and 5 bases at J, with 15 bases between. The CDR3 sequence: CASSQDSRLRGDTQYF. CDR3 coding DNA: TGTGCCAGCAGCCAAGATAGCCGGCTCCGCGGAGATACGCAGTATTTT.

This clonotype was detected many times. This chain uses TRBV7-9 with TRBJ1-6; D might be TRBD1 (5 bases). The CDR3 runs to 17 residues. Germline lookup yields CDR1 SEHNR and CDR2 FQNEAQ (reference sequence). Trimming took off 5 bases at V and 5 bases at J, with 19 bases between the two ends. The CDR3 DNA is TGTGCCAGCAGCCCCTATACAGGAGGTCTCCATAATTCACCCCTCCACTTT. This translates into CASSPYTGGLHNSPLHF.

This clonotype was counted at least ten times. V is TRBV6-5 and J is TRBJ2-1; 7 bases map to TRBD2. This CDR3 has 17 residues. CDR1 and CDR2 (germline): MNHEY, SVGAGI. With 0 bases clipped from V and 9 bases from J, the junction kept 14 bases outside the gene matches. In DNA form, the CDR3 reads TGTGCCAGCAGTTACTCGATGGGGCGGGAGTCCCGCAGTGAGCAGTTCTTC. It encodes CASSYSMGRESRSEQFF.

This clonotype came up many times. The chain employs TRBV7-9 and TRBJ2-7, with a possible D match to TRBD1 (5 bases). Trimming took 4 bases from V and 1 from J, leaving 17 bases between them. Germline V gene lookup returns CDR1 SEHNR and CDR2 FQNEAQ (reference sequence). The CDR3 is 16 amino acids. The CDR3 nucleotides read TGTGCCAGCAGCTCAATGGACACCGCCAGATCCTACGAGCAGTACTTC. Protein: CASSSMDTARSYEQYF.

This clonotype was counted at least ten times. This sequence joins TRBV20-1 and TRBJ2-5; D might be TRBD2 (5 bases). The CDR3 is made up of 12 amino acids. Germline V gene lookup returns CDR1 DFQATT and CDR2 SNEGSKA (reference sequence). The V end lost 1 base, the J end lost 4 bases, and 7 bases lay between the germline ends. The CDR3 is CSARVLAETQYF. The CDR3, as DNA: TGCAGTGCTAGAGTTCTAGCAGAGACCCAGTACTTC.

The gene calls are TRBV20-1 and TRBJ1-4; D unclear. Germline CDR1 and CDR2: DFQATT and SNEGSKA (reference sequence). The CDR3 is 13 amino acids. V lost 5 bases, J lost 0 bases, and 7 bases lay in between. The CDR3 reads CSAYTPTNEKLFF. The DNA of the CDR3 is TGCAGTGCTTACACCCCAACTAATGAAAAACTGTTTTTT.

This clonotype has only a few counts. This chain connects TRBV28 to TRBJ2-7, with D uncertain. Per germline, CDR1 MDHEN and CDR2 SYDVKM. V gave up 5 bases and J gave up 0 bases, with 14 bases separating them. This CDR3 has 15 residues. This CDR3 reads CASSPAGSSSYEQYF. CDR3 bases: TGTGCCAGCAGTCCCGCCGGGTCCTCCTCCTACGAGCAGTACTTC.

This sequence joins TRBV29-1 and TRBJ2-6, with 7 bases matching TRBD1. The CDR3 spans 16 residues. Germline V gene data show CDR1 as SQVTM and CDR2 as ANQGSEA. The junction had 5 bases not matched to a gene; V was cut back by 0 bases and J by 3 bases. The CDR3, as DNA: TGCAGCGTTGAAGAGGAGAGGGGGCGTGGGGCCAACGTCCTGACTTTC. Translation: CSVEEERGRGANVLTF.

This CDR3 is CASSFTSGVTDTQYF. The CDR3 DNA sequence: TGCGCCAGCAGCTTTACTAGCGGGGTCACAGATACGCAGTATTTT. The chain combines TRBV5-1 with TRBJ2-3, with TRBD2 matching over 10 bases. This CDR3 spans 15 amino acids. Unmatched junction bases numbered 2, after V lost 2 bases and J lost 2 bases. CDR1 is SGHRS, CDR2 YFSETQ, per germline.

The chain has TRBV9 and TRBJ1-5, with D unclear. Trimming stripped 0 bases from V and 5 bases from J, with 9 bases between. The CDR3 is 14 amino acids. Germline loops: CDR1 SGDLS, CDR2 YYNGEE. DNA of the CDR3: TGTGCCAGCAGCGTAGATGGTATCGATCAGCCCCAGCATTTT. It yields the protein CASSVDGIDQPQHF. The variable domain in full, completed from reference TRBV9 and TRBJ1-5, reads DSGVTQTPKHLITATGQRVTLRCSPRSGDLSVYWYQQSLDQGLQFLIQYYNGEERAKGNILERFSAQQFPDLHSELNLSSLELGDSALYFCASSVDGIDQPQHFGDGTRLSIL.

This clonotype came up a few times. The chain couples TRBV28 to TRBJ1-1, with 8 bases fitting TRBD1. Germline CDR1 MDHEN, CDR2 SYDVKM. The CDR3 is 13 amino acids. J was trimmed by 10 bases and V by 5 bases; bases with no gene match: 9. CDR3: CASSPRTGRVAFF. The CDR3 nucleotides read TGTGCCAGCAGTCCGAGGACAGGGCGGGTAGCTTTCTTT.

The chain carries TRBV6-1 and TRBJ2-5; the match to TRBD1 covers 7 bases. The CDR3 extends over 14 amino acids. Germline loops: CDR1 MNHNS, CDR2 SASEGT. V trimming: 6 bases; J trimming: 1 base; junction bases outside the gene matches: 5. DNA of the CDR3: TGTGCCAGCAGCGTAGGGGGCCCCCAAGAGACCCAGTACTTC. As protein: CASSVGGPQETQYF.

This clonotype was observed many times. CDR3: CASSFRDEQYF. As DNA, the CDR3 is TGTGCCAGCAGTTTTCGCGACGAGCAGTACTTC. The genes are TRBV7-9 and TRBJ2-7; D unresolved. This CDR3 comprises 11 residues. Germline loops: CDR1 SEHNR, CDR2 FQNEAQ (reference sequence). The ends were cut back, 6 bases at V and 5 bases at J, with 8 bases in the middle.

This clonotype was counted at least ten times. The chain carries TRBV3-1 and TRBJ2-1; D may be TRBD2 (5 bases). This CDR3 is 16 amino acids long. CDR1 is LGHDT and CDR2 is YNNKEL in the germline V gene (reference sequence). V gave up 3 bases and J gave up 4 bases, with 16 bases separating them. The CDR3 coding sequence is TGTGCCAGCAGCCAGGGAAGGCGGTCGGGGTACAATGAGCAGTTCTTC. Protein sequence: CASSQGRRSGYNEQFF.

This clonotype appeared a few times. The V gene is TRBV20-1, the J gene TRBJ1-5; 7 positions match TRBD1. The CDR3 covers 15 residues. The ends lost 1 base at V and 6 bases at J; junction bases unmatched: 9. CDR1 DFQATT and CDR2 SNEGSKA come from the germline V gene (reference sequence). The CDR3 DNA follows: TGCAGTGCTAGAGTTGACAGGGAGCAGGGTCAGCCCCAGCATTTT. This sequence encodes CSARVDREQGQPQHF.

The chain carries TRBV6-1 and TRBJ1-5, with 7 bases lining up with TRBD1. With 4 bases clipped from V and 7 bases from J, the junction kept 19 bases outside the gene matches. Per the germline V gene, CDR1 is MNHNS and CDR2 is SASEGT. This CDR3 is built from 18 residues. The CDR3 region is CASSARRGGVGEGQPQHF. The CDR3 region has the DNA TGTGCCAGCAGTGCACGGAGAGGGGGCGTGGGGGAGGGACAGCCCCAGCATTTT.

This chain connects TRBV5-4 to TRBJ2-7; D is possibly TRBD2 (5 bases). V lost 0 bases and J 0 bases, leaving 7 bases between the germline ends. The CDR3 sequence is 14 residues long. Germline V gene lookup returns CDR1 SGHNT and CDR2 YYREEE (reference sequence). The CDR3, as DNA: TGTGCCAGCAGCTTGGGTCTAGCCTCCTACGAGCAGTACTTC. It translates to CASSLGLASYEQYF.

This clonotype was seen a few times. The chain recombines TRBV3-1 with TRBJ1-1, with a weak D call TRBD1 (6 bases). This CDR3 contains 15 residues. V shed 7 bases and J shed 0 bases, with 15 bases lying between them. The germline V gene has CDR1 LGHDT and CDR2 YNNKEL (reference sequence). CDR3 DNA: TGTGCCAGCACCAAACAGGGCAGGTTGAACACTGAAGCTTTCTTT. Protein: CASTKQGRLNTEAFF.

This clonotype was seen repeatedly, ten times or more. In DNA, the CDR3 is TGTGCCAGCAGTTCCGACACCCCAGGGTTGGATACGCAGTATTTT. This translates into CASSSDTPGLDTQYF. The V and J genes are TRBV27 and TRBJ2-3, with D possibly being TRBD1 (5 bases). The V and J ends lost 4 bases and 6 bases respectively, with 17 bases between them. This CDR3 is 15 amino acids long. The germline V gene encodes CDR1 MNHEY and CDR2 SMNVEV (reference sequence).

This clonotype was seen ten or more times. The chain employs TRBV25-1 and TRBJ1-3; 7 nucleotides align to TRBD1. Germline trimming cut 5 bases from V and 0 bases from J; bases unmatched to any gene: 13. Looked up from germline, CDR1 is MGHDK and CDR2 is SYGVNS. This CDR3 spans 18 amino acids. The CDR3 region has the DNA TGTGCCAGCAGTCCGGTTTTGACAGGGACCAGCTCTGGAAACACCATATATTTT. This gives the protein CASSPVLTGTSSGNTIYF.

This clonotype appeared many times. The rearrangement links TRBV5-6 to TRBJ2-3; D may match TRBD1 or TRBD2 (5 bases each). This CDR3 has 15 residues. Germline V gene lookup returns CDR1 SGHDT and CDR2 YYEEEE. Trimming took 3 bases from V and 4 from J, leaving 15 bases between them. This chain's CDR3 is CASSSGPNTADTQYF. The CDR3 DNA is TGTGCCAGCAGCTCGGGACCGAATACGGCAGATACGCAGTATTTT.

This clonotype was picked up many times. This chain links TRBV7-8 with TRBJ2-7; D gene unclear. With 7 bases removed from V and 3 bases from J, the gap between germline ends came to 13 bases. CDR3 length equals 13 residues. Germline V gives CDR1 SGHVS, CDR2 FQNEAQ. The CDR3 loop reads CASTPGNYYEQYF. Written as DNA, the CDR3 is TGTGCCAGCACCCCTGGAAATTACTACGAGCAGTACTTC.

This clonotype was seen at least ten times. V and J are TRBV2 and TRBJ2-7, with D uncertain. Trimming left V 6 bases short and J 9 bases short, with 12 bases between. The CDR3 loop spans 11 amino acids. Germline CDR1 and CDR2: SNHLY and FYNNEI. The CDR3 nucleotides read TGTGCCAGCAGGGGCGGAGTGGGGCAGTACTTC. Encoded protein: CASRGGVGQYF.